This passage covers 7 T cell receptor beta chains from one sample sequenced in a study of T cell responses to AZD1222 COVID-19 vaccine. Method: immunoSEQ multiplex PCR; TCRdb's copy keeps in-frame clones and lacks some. The sample yields 80,000 to 90,000 clones, 90% to 95% seen once. The starting material was peripheral blood, obtained on day 0 of MenACWY control vaccination. The receptors stem from an adult in good health.

The CDR3 loop reads CASSVASQGYTDTQYF. CDR3 nucleotide sequence: TGTGCCAGCAGCGTAGCTTCGCAGGGGTACACAGATACGCAGTATTTT. V usage is TRBV9 and J usage is TRBJ2-3; a possible D gene is TRBD1 (6 bases). The CDR3 has 16 residues. Per the germline V gene, CDR1 is SGDLS and CDR2 is YYNGEE. Between the trimmed V and J ends, which lost 0 bases and 2 bases, there was a span of 13 bases.

The V call is TRBV28, the J call TRBJ1-2, with D tentatively TRBD1 (5 bases). Germline V gene lookup returns CDR1 MDHEN and CDR2 SYDVKM. V was clipped by 7 bases and J by 4 bases, with 16 bases between them. The CDR3 is made up of 14 amino acids. CDR3 region: CASTLGGRLYGYTF. For the CDR3, the DNA is TGTGCCAGCACCCTTGGGGGGAGACTCTATGGCTACACCTTC.

In the case of this clone: Germline and junction disagree at one end, which may indicate a read error. The genes are TRBV6-5 and TRBJ2-3, with D possibly TRBD1 on 6 matching bases. CDR1 MNHEY and CDR2 SVGAGI come from the germline V gene. This CDR3 has 13 residues. CDR3 DNA: TGTGCCGGCAGACAGGCCGCCACAGATACGCAGTATTTT. This translates into CAGRQAATDTQYF.

This chain links TRBV10-3 with TRBJ2-5; weak D call: TRBD2 (6 bases). The CDR3 is 14 amino acids. CDR1 is ENHRY, CDR2 SYGVKD, per germline. Trimming took 7 bases from V and 1 from J, leaving 13 bases between them. DNA of the CDR3: TGTGCCATCACCGCCGGGGGATTCCAAGAGACCCAGTACTTC. It codes for CAITAGGFQETQYF.

The rearrangement uses TRBV7-9 and TRBJ2-2; TRBD1 agrees at 11 bases. Trimming cost V 0 bases and J 4 bases; bases outside gene matches: 4. This CDR3 has 17 amino acids. The V gene's germline CDR1 is SEHNR and CDR2 FQNEAQ (reference sequence). DNA for the CDR3: TGTGCCAGCAGCTTAGCCGCCGGGACAGGGGGCACCGGGGAGCTGTTTTTT. Protein product: CASSLAAGTGGTGELFF.

V and J are TRBV19 and TRBJ1-6, with TRBD1 as a possible D gene (6 bases). The CDR3 runs to 14 residues. CDR1 and CDR2 from the germline V gene are LNHDA and SQIVND (reference sequence). Trimming took off 5 bases at V and 7 bases at J, with 12 bases between the two ends. CDR3 nucleotides: TGTGCCAGTAGTGGAATGGACAGCAATTCACCCCTCCACTTT. Its translation is CASSGMDSNSPLHF. The complete variable domain, with remaining parts taken from reference TRBV19 and TRBJ1-6, reads DGGITQSPKYLFRKEGQNVTLSCEQNLNHDAMYWYRQDPGQGLRLIYYSQIVNDFQKGDIAEGYSVSREKKESFPLTVTSAQKNPTAFYLCASSGMDSNSPLHFGNGTRLTVT.

The chain employs TRBV3-1 (or the pseudogene TRBV3-2) and TRBJ2-3, with D perhaps given as TRBD1 or TRBD2 (5 bases each). The CDR3 covers 14 residues. Deletions cut 1 base from V and 4 bases from J, with 9 bases between. Germline CDR1 is LGHDT and CDR2 is YNNKEL (reference sequence). The CDR3 sequence: CASSQGGFSDTQYF. Here the CDR3 DNA reads TGTGCCAGCAGCCAAGGGGGGTTTTCAGATACGCAGTATTTT.